This TCR beta chain was identified in a study of OX40 agonist ivuxolimab in advanced cancers. Study information: Prior therapy, whether anti-PD-1, anti-PD-L1 or anti-CTLA-4, was allowed, and less than 45% had some.

This clone was recorded a few times. Trimming removed 4 bases from V and 5 bases from J, with 14 bases in between. Per germline, CDR1 MNHEY and CDR2 SVGAGI. This CDR3 spans 14 amino acids. Assay used: immunoSEQ multiplex PCR; TCRdb lists only in-frame clones, some missing. Among some 98,000 clones listed, around 86% were seen once. The chain carries TRBV6-5 and TRBJ1-1; D remains ambiguous. The sequence was collected from an adult with an advanced solid tumor such as melanoma, head and neck, liver or kidney cancer. The sample here was CD4+ or CD8+ T cells sorted from blood, taken in a trial of the OX40 agonist ivuxolimab. CDR3 sequence (DNA): TGTGCCAGCAGTTTCCGGCAGGAAAGGACTGAAGCTTTCTTT. This codes for CASSFRQERTEAFF.